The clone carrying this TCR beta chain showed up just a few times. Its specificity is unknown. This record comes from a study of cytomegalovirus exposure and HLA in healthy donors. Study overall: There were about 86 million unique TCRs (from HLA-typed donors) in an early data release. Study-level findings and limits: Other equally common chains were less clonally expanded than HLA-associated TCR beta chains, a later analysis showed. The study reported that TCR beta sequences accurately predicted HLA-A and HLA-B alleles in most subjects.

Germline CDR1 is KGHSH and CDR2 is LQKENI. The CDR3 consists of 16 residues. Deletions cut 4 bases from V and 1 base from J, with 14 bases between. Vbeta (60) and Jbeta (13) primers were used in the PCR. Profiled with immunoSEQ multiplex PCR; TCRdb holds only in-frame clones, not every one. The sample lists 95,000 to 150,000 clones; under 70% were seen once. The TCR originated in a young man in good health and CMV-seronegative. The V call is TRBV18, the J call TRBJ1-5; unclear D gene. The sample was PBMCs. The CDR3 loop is CASSQIPPQSNQPQHF. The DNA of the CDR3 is TGTGCCAGCTCACAAATTCCCCCGCAGAGCAATCAGCCCCAGCATTTT. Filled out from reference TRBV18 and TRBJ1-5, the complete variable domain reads NAGVMQNPRHLVRRRGQEARLRCSPMKGHSHVYWYRQLPEEGLKFMVYLQKENIIDESGMPKERFSAEFPKEGPSILRIQQVVRGDSAAYFCASSQIPPQSNQPQHFGDGTRLSIL.